This is a list of T cell receptor beta chains from one sample in a study of neurological immune-mediated disorders. TCRdb independently ran MiXCR on the 5' RACE reads; one entry per CDR3 protein. In the table there are around 60,000 distinct CDR3 sequences, about 11% of which are singletons. Sequences were obtained from PBMCs. The origin of the receptors is a male donor with HTLV-1-associated myelopathy (HAM/TSP). CDR3s include the opening cysteine and the closing phenylalanine or tryptophan. The D gene is left open where the match is weak. Rows give clone size only sometimes, using once, few, many, or a class for an expanded clone.

d_gene | j_gene | abundance | v_gene | CDR3nt | CDR3aa
NA | TRBJ2-2 | NA | TRBV6-6 | TGTGCCAGCACCCATACGGGTCTGCTCACCGGGGAGCTGTTTTTT | CASTHTGLLTGELFF
NA | TRBJ1-4 | many | TRBV20-1 | TGCAGTGCCCGAGGGGCAACTAATGAAAAACTGTTTTTT | CSARGATNEKLFF
NA | TRBJ1-3 | many | TRBV7-9 | TGTGCCAGCAGCCCCGGAGCGGGGAACACCATATATTTT | CASSPGAGNTIYF
TRBD1 | TRBJ2-2 | many | TRBV3-1 | TGTGCCAGCAGCCAGGGGACAGGGGAGACCGGGGAGCTGTTTTTT | CASSQGTGETGELFF
NA | TRBJ2-7 | many | TRBV29-1 | TGCAGCGTTGAACGTCAGGGTTCTTCCTACGAGCAGTACTTC | CSVERQGSSYEQYF
NA | TRBJ2-3 | many | TRBV5-1 | TGCGCCAGCAGCTTGGGACGGTCCACAGATACGCAGTATTTT | CASSLGRSTDTQYF
TRBD1 | TRBJ2-5 | few | TRBV7-3 | TGTGCCAGCAGCCCAGGGACAGGGGGTGGATGGGAGACCCAGTACTTC | CASSPGTGGGWETQYF
NA | TRBJ2-5 | many | TRBV20-1 | TGCAGTGCTATCGGGGGCCAAGAGACCCAGTACTTC | CSAIGGQETQYF
NA | TRBJ2-2 | many | TRBV12-3/TRBV12-4 | TGTGCCACCCAATCGAGGGGGAACACCGGGGAGCTGTTTTTT | CATQSRGNTGELFF
NA | TRBJ1-1 | medium-sized | TRBV5-1 | TGCGCCAGCAGCTTGGACAGGGCGCAGTTCTTT | CASSLDRAQFF
TRBD1 | TRBJ2-7 | many | TRBV5-1 | TGCGCCAGCAGCTTGGTGTGGGACAGCTCCTACGAGCAGTACTTC | CASSLVWDSSYEQYF
NA | TRBJ1-6 | many | TRBV7-2 | TGTGCCAGCAGTTCAGGGCAGTTGAATTCACCCCTCCACTTT | CASSSGQLNSPLHF
NA | TRBJ1-3 | many | TRBV12-3/TRBV12-4 | TGTGCCAGCAGTTTAGGGATCAGCTCTGGAAACACCATATATTTT | CASSLGISSGNTIYF
TRBD1 | TRBJ2-4 | many | TRBV12-3/TRBV12-4 | TGTGCCAGCAGGCGGGACAGGCACGACATTCAGTACTTC | CASRRDRHDIQYF
TRBD2 | TRBJ2-1 | NA | TRBV7-3 | TGTGCCAGCAGCTTAACGGCAGCGGGGGGTAACAATGAGCAGTTCTTC | CASSLTAAGGNNEQFF
NA | TRBJ2-7 | NA | TRBV5-1 | TGCGCCAGCAGCTGGCTTTCGGGCGAGCAGTACTTC | CASSWLSGEQYF